This T cell receptor beta chain was captured in a study of vaccination and CD4 T cells after COVID-19. Study context: It was a median roughly 92 days after diagnosis, with a range of 35 to 161, that post-COVID samples were drawn.

On this clonotype: No antigen is known for it.

Study conclusions and caveats: Convalescent patients displayed spike mono-reactivity in 304 of 307 vaccine-specific clones.

Sequencing of cultured CD4+ T cell DNA used the Oncomine TCR Beta short-read assay. MiXCR, run by TCRdb on the PCR reads, gives a single entry per CDR3 protein. This table has 17,000 or so distinct CDR3 sequences, less than 70% appearing once. CDR1 is LGHNA, CDR2 YSLEER, per germline. The CDR3 loop spans 16 amino acids. Trimming cost V 0 bases and J 1 base, with 10 bases left between them. Treatment in this sample: approximately 10-day PBMC culture with coronavirus spike peptide pools or control peptides (ViraFEST assay). The sequence was obtained from a human donor who had recovered from COVID-19. The V gene is TRBV4-3, the J gene TRBJ1-5; D is uncertain. Sequencing was carried out using CD4+ T cells from blood, cultured in vitro. This CDR3 reads CASSQDPKRSNQPQHF. In DNA, the CDR3 is TGCGCCAGCAGCCAAGATCCGAAGCGGAGCAATCAGCCCCAGCATTTT.